The TCR beta chain described here comes from a study of blood T cells in healthy people across ages. Then a second PCR, running about 6 to 11 cycles, was carried out with a sample-barcoded 5' primer and a J-beta primer mix. MiXCR was run by TCRdb on the 5' RACE reads, yielding one entry per CDR3 protein. The data contain 380,000 or so distinct CDR3 sequences, about 52% of them seen just once; the ten biggest clones take up around 50%. Trimming cost V 6 bases and J 0 bases, with 8 bases left between them. In germline, CDR1 is DFQATT, CDR2 SNEGSKA (reference sequence). The CDR3 covers 12 residues. The clonotype comes from a man between 60 and 70 years old in good health. V usage is TRBV20-1 and J usage is TRBJ2-5, with D possibly TRBD2 on 6 matching bases. The specimen sequenced was blood. This CDR3 is CSAWGDQETQYF. CDR3 nucleotide sequence: TGCAGTGCCTGGGGGGACCAAGAGACCCAGTACTTC.